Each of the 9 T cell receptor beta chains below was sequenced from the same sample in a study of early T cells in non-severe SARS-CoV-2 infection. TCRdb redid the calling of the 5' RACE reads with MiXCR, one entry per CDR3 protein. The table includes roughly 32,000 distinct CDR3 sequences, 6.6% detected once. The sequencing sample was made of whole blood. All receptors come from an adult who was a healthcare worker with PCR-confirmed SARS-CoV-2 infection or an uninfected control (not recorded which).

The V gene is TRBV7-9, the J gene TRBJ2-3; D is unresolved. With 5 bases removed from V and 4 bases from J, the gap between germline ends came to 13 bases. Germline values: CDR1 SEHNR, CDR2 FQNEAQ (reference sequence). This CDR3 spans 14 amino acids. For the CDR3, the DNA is TGTGCCAGCAGCCCCGCCGCGGTGGCAGATACGCAGTATTTT. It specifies CASSPAAVADTQYF. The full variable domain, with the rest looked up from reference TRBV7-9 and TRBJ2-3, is DTGVSQNPRHKITKRGQNVTFRCDPISEHNRLYWYRQTLGQGPEFLTYFQNEAQLEKSRLLSDRFSAERPKGSFSTLEIQRTEQGDSAMYLCASSPAAVADTQYFGPGTRLTVL.

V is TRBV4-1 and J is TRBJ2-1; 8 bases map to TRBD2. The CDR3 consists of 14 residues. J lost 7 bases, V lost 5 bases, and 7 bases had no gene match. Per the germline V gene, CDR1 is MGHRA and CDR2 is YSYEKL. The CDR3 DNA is TGCGCCAGCAGCAGAGCGGGAGAAGTGAATGAGCAGTTCTTC. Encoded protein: CASSRAGEVNEQFF.

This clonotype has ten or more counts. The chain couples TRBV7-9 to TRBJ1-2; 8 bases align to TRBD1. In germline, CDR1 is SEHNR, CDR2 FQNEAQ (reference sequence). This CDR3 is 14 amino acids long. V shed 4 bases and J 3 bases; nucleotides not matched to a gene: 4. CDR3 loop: CASSSGQGHYGYTF. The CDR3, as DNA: TGTGCCAGCAGCTCCGGACAGGGACACTATGGCTACACCTTC.

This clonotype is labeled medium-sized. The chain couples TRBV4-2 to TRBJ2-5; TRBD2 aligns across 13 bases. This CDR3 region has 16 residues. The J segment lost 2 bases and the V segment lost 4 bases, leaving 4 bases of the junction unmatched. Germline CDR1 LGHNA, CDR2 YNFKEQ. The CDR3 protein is CASSLTSGGAQETQYF. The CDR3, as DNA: TGTGCCAGCAGCCTAACTAGCGGGGGGGCTCAAGAGACCCAGTACTTC.

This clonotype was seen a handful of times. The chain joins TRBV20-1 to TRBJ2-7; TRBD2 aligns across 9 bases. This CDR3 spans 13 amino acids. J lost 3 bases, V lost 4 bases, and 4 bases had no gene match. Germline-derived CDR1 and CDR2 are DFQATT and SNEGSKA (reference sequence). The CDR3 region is CSAIRTSVYEQYF. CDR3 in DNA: TGCAGTGCTATCAGGACTAGCGTCTACGAGCAGTACTTC.

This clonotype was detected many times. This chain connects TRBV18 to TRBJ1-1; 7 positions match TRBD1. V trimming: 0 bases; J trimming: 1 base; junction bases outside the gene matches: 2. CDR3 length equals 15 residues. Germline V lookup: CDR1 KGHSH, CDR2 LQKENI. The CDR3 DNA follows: TGTGCCAGCTCACCACCGGGACAGCAGAACACTGAAGCTTTCTTT. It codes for CASSPPGQQNTEAFF.

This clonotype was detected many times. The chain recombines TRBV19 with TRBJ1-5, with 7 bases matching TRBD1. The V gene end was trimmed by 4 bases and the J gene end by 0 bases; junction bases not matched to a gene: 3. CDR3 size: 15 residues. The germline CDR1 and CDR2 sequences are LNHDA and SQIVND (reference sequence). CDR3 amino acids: CASSRQGFSNQPQHF. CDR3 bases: TGTGCCAGTAGTAGACAGGGATTTAGCAATCAGCCCCAGCATTTT.

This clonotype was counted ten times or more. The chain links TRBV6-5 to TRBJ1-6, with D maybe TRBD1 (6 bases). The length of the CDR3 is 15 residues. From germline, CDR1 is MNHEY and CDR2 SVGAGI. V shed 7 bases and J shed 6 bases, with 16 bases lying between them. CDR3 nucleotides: TGTGCCAGCAAACTTACAGGGCCGATTAATTCACCCCTCCACTTT. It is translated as CASKLTGPINSPLHF.

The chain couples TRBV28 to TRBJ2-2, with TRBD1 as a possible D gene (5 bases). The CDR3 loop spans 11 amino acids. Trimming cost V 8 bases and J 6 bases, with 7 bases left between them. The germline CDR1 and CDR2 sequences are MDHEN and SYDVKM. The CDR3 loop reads CASQGAGELFF. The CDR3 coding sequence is TGTGCCAGCCAGGGCGCCGGGGAGCTGTTTTTT. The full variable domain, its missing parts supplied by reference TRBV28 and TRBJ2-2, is DVKVTQSSRYLVKRTGEKVFLECVQDMDHENMFWYRQDPGLGLRLIYFSYDVKMKEKGDIPEGYSVSREKKERFSLILESASTNQTSMYLCASQGAGELFFGEGSRLTVL.